The 32 T cell receptor beta chains listed next were all sequenced from one sample in a study of spatial heterogeneity in lung cancer. Study-wide points: Tumors with more nonsynonymous mutations had more expanded intratumoral alpha and beta TCRs.

In TCRdb, the 5' RACE reads were re-called with MiXCR into one record per CDR3 protein. This sample carries 17,000 or so distinct CDR3 sequences, 6% to 6.5% of them seen once, and the ten largest clones take 6.8%. Indicated time point: sample taken at primary tumor resection. Which antigens these TCRs recognize remains unknown. The sample here was lung tumor tissue, taken at surgery. These receptors all come from a male donor with early-stage non-small cell lung cancer.

This clonotype was recorded a few times. This beta chain appears as a stray read in a library generated for alpha chains; its size is not informative. The V and J genes are TRBV7-2 and TRBJ2-5; the D is unclear. Germline CDR1 is SGHTA and CDR2 is FQGNSA. This CDR3 contains 15 residues. The V end lost 0 bases, the J end lost 4 bases, and 12 bases lay between the germline ends. This CDR3 reads CASSLASISGETQYF. The CDR3 DNA reads TGTGCCAGCAGCTTAGCTTCAATCTCTGGAGAGACCCAGTACTTC.

This clonotype was recorded many times. A library made for alpha chains picked up this beta chain off target, so its size means little. The gene calls are TRBV28 and TRBJ2-7; 8 positions agree with TRBD1. CDR1 and CDR2 from the germline V gene are MDHEN and SYDVKM. The V segment lost 5 bases and the J segment 9 bases; nucleotides outside the gene matches: 9. CDR3 size: 13 residues. As DNA, the CDR3 is TGTGCCAGCAGTCCAGGGGGCGCCCGCGGGCAGTACTTC. Its protein product is CASSPGGARGQYF. Looking up the rest from reference TRBV28 and TRBJ2-7 gives the full variable domain: DVKVTQSSRYLVKRTGEKVFLECVQDMDHENMFWYRQDPGLGLRLIYFSYDVKMKEKGDIPEGYSVSREKKERFSLILESASTNQTSMYLCASSPGGARGQYFGPGTRLTVT.

This clonotype was recorded many times. This beta chain is an off-target read within a library intended for alpha chains, so its frequency means little. CDR3 sequence reads: CASSEGLGTEAFF. CDR3 coding DNA: TGTGCCAGCAGTGAAGGACTGGGTACTGAAGCTTTCTTT. The chain uses TRBV25-1 and TRBJ1-1, with D uncertain. Germline CDR1 and CDR2: MGHDK and SYGVNS. The CDR3 is 13 residues long. The V end was cut by 2 bases, the J end by 5 bases, with 9 bases between.

This clonotype was found many times. Little can be read into the size of this beta chain, an off-target read in a library designed for alpha chains. The gene calls are TRBV12-5 and TRBJ2-2; D is unresolved. From germline, CDR1 is LGHNT and CDR2 FRNRAP. The CDR3 spans 11 residues. V was cut by 6 bases and J by 7 bases, with 6 bases left in between. The CDR3 DNA is TGTGCTAGTGGAACCTTCGGGGAGCTGTTTTTT. It codes for CASGTFGELFF.

This clonotype was seen many times. A library prepared for alpha chains yielded this beta chain as an off-target read; its size is of little meaning. The chain recombines TRBV30 with TRBJ1-5; maybe TRBD1 (6 bases). V lost 3 bases to trimming and J lost 9 bases, with 15 bases between them. CDR3 length: 13 residues. Germline loops: CDR1 GTSNPN, CDR2 SVGIG (reference sequence). The CDR3 is CAWRDSLHRPQHF. The CDR3 DNA reads TGTGCCTGGAGGGACAGCCTTCATCGGCCCCAGCATTTT.

This clonotype was seen repeatedly, ten times or more. In a library made to pick up alpha chains, this beta chain is a stray read with a size that means little. This chain links TRBV4-2 with TRBJ2-7; TRBD2 aligns across 10 bases. In germline, CDR1 is LGHNA, CDR2 YNFKEQ. CDR3 size: 17 residues. The junction had 7 bases not matched to a gene; V was cut back by 0 bases and J by 2 bases. For the CDR3, the DNA is TGTGCCAGCAGCCAAGATGCCGGGAGCGGGGGGGCCTACGAGCAGTACTTC. It specifies CASSQDAGSGGAYEQYF.

Of note for this clonotype: Being off target in a library aimed at alpha chains, this beta chain has a size of little meaning. The CDR3 DNA reads TGTGCCAGCAGCCTTACCGGGACTACAAGCCAAGAGACCCAGTACTTC. Encoded protein: CASSLTGTTSQETQYF. The rearrangement joins TRBV7-6 to TRBJ2-5, with 7 bases identical to TRBD2. V lost 5 bases and J lost 1; bases outside the gene matches: 10. The CDR3 is 16 residues long. CDR1 is SGHVS and CDR2 is FNYEAQ in the germline V gene. The full variable domain, completed using reference TRBV7-6 and TRBJ2-5, is GAGVSQSPRYKVTKRGQDVALRCDPISGHVSLYWYRQALGQGPEFLTYFNYEAQQDKSGLPNDRFSAERPEGSISTLTIQRTEQRDSAMYRCASSLTGTTSQETQYFGPGTRLLVL.

This clonotype was counted only a few times. In a library made to pick up alpha chains, this beta chain is a stray read with a size that means little. V is TRBV28 and J is TRBJ2-5; the D is unclear. V was pared by 6 bases and J by 5 bases, with 7 bases between. Germline V gene data show CDR1 as MDHEN and CDR2 as SYDVKM. The CDR3 contains 11 residues. CDR3 sequence: CASRGWETQYF. In DNA, the CDR3 is TGTGCCAGCAGAGGTTGGGAGACCCAGTACTTC.

This clonotype was counted many times. Found in a library prepared for alpha chains, this beta chain is an off-target read, and its abundance has little meaning. The rearrangement joins TRBV4-2 to TRBJ2-4; D gene uncertain. Deletions cut 0 bases from V and 0 bases from J, with 12 bases between. Germline CDR1 and CDR2: LGHNA and YNFKEQ. The CDR3 runs to 17 residues. CDR3 nucleotides: TGTGCCAGCAGCCAAGATCCGATGGGATCAGCCAAAAACATTCAGTACTTC. Its translation is CASSQDPMGSAKNIQYF.

In this sample, this clonotype turned up many times. The library was prepared for alpha chains; this beta chain is a stray read, so its frequency means little. The CDR3 spells CATSARGTGAYEQYF. The CDR3 DNA reads TGTGCCACCAGTGCCCGGGGGACAGGAGCCTACGAGCAGTACTTC. The V call is TRBV24-1, the J call TRBJ2-7; 8 bases are shared with TRBD1. This CDR3 region has 15 residues. With 5 bases clipped from V and 2 bases from J, the junction kept 7 bases outside the gene matches. Germline assignment: CDR1 KGHDR and CDR2 SFDVKD.

This clonotype was observed at least ten times. Found in a library prepared for alpha chains, this beta chain is an off-target read, and its abundance has little meaning. This sequence joins TRBV7-2 and TRBJ2-5, with TRBD2 identical over 10 bases. This CDR3 region has 17 residues. Germline lookup yields CDR1 SGHTA and CDR2 FQGNSA. V shed 0 bases, J shed 2 bases, and the junction held 6 bases outside the gene matches. The CDR3 bases are TGTGCCAGCAGCTTAGCGCGGTTAGCGGGGGGTCAAGAGACCCAGTACTTC. Translation: CASSLARLAGGQETQYF.

This clonotype came up many times. Since the library was made to target alpha chains, this beta chain is a stray read and its abundance is not meaningful. The rearrangement uses TRBV5-1 and TRBJ2-1; perhaps TRBD2 as D (6 bases). Germline V gene sequence: CDR1 SGHRS, CDR2 YFSETQ. The CDR3 length is 13 residues. The V gene lost 7 bases and the J gene lost 5 bases, with 13 bases spanning the gap. The CDR3: CASGREWDNEQFF. The CDR3 DNA reads as TGCGCCAGCGGACGGGAGTGGGACAATGAGCAGTTCTTC.

Many counts were recorded for this clonotype. Little can be read into the size of this beta chain, an off-target read in a library designed for alpha chains. The V and J genes are TRBV6-6 and TRBJ1-5, with TRBD1 identical over 9 bases. CDR1 MNHNY and CDR2 SVGAGI come from the germline V gene (reference sequence). Trimming at V came to 7 bases and at J to 7 bases, leaving 5 bases not matched to a gene. This CDR3 has 13 amino acids. The CDR3 bases are TGTGCCAGCAATGTACAGGGGGCCCAGCCCCAGCATTTT. Amino acids: CASNVQGAQPQHF.

By sample share, this clonotype is medium-sized. For a library built for alpha chains, this beta chain is a stray read; little rests on its size. The chain links TRBV5-6 to TRBJ1-2; D gene ambiguous. The CDR3 spans 15 residues. V gave up 6 bases and J gave up 3 bases, with 18 bases separating them. Germline CDR1 and CDR2: SGHDT and YYEEEE. CDR3: CASILRNSWDYGYTF. CDR3 nucleotide sequence: TGTGCCAGCATACTCAGGAATTCCTGGGACTATGGCTACACCTTC.

This clonotype was observed many times. Because the library targeted alpha chains, this beta chain is an off-target read whose size means little. V is TRBV5-6 and J is TRBJ2-1; TRBD2 matches 12 bases. The CDR3 totals 15 residues. J gave up 5 bases and V 4 bases, and 4 bases lay outside the gene matches. Germline loops: CDR1 SGHDT, CDR2 YYEEEE. The chain's CDR3 is CASSRRTSGNNEQFF. CDR3 sequence (DNA): TGTGCCAGCAGCCGGAGGACTAGCGGGAACAATGAGCAGTTCTTC.

By frequency in the sample, this clonotype is medium-sized (0.01 to 0.1%). Since it is a stray read in a library aimed at alpha chains, this beta chain has a size that is not meaningful. The chain employs TRBV20-1 and TRBJ1-1; D unresolved. The CDR3 runs to 14 residues. Germline V gene lookup returns CDR1 DFQATT and CDR2 SNEGSKA (reference sequence). Trimming removed 1 base at V and 0 bases at J, with 9 bases between. The CDR3 here is CSARVKDMNTEAFF. CDR3 DNA sequence: TGCAGTGCTAGAGTTAAAGATATGAACACTGAAGCTTTCTTT.

This clonotype was seen at least ten times. The library was built for alpha chains, so this beta chain is an off-target read and its size means little. The genes are TRBV9 and TRBJ1-3, with 10 bases aligning to TRBD1. This CDR3 comprises 14 residues. Germline loops: CDR1 SGDLS, CDR2 YYNGEE. J gave up 4 bases and V 4 bases, and 2 bases lay outside the gene matches. Here the CDR3 DNA reads TGTGCCAGCAGCACGACAGGGGGCGGAAACACCATATATTTT. This gives the protein CASSTTGGGNTIYF.

This clonotype was seen many times. This beta chain represents an off-target read in a library built for alpha chains; its size is of limited meaning. The CDR3 spells CASSLLGAYNTEAFF. Here the CDR3 DNA reads TGTGCCAGCAGCTTATTGGGGGCCTATAACACTGAAGCTTTCTTT. This rearrangement joins TRBV11-1 to TRBJ1-1; D possibly corresponds to TRBD1 (6 bases). The CDR3 has 15 residues. Germline CDR1 reads SGHAT; CDR2 reads FQDESV (reference sequence). The V gene lost 2 bases and the J gene lost 2 bases, with 12 bases spanning the gap. Supplemented by reference TRBV11-1 and TRBJ1-1, the full variable domain reads EAEVAQSPRYKITEKSQAVAFWCDPISGHATLYWYRQILGQGPELLVQFQDESVVDDSQLPKDRFSAERLKGVDSTLKIQPAELGDSAMYLCASSLLGAYNTEAFFGQGTRLTVV.

This clonotype was detected ten times or more. For a library built for alpha chains, this beta chain is a stray read; little rests on its size. The rearrangement uses TRBV7-2 and TRBJ1-5; TRBD1 matches 8 bases. Germline V lookup: CDR1 SGHTA, CDR2 FQGNSA. This CDR3 contains 16 residues. V lost 5 bases, J lost 3 bases, and 9 bases stayed unmatched. Here the CDR3 reads CASSQGQGAVNQPQHF. The CDR3 DNA reads TGTGCCAGCAGCCAAGGGCAGGGGGCGGTCAATCAGCCCCAGCATTTT.

This clonotype was counted many times. For a library built for alpha chains, this beta chain is a stray read; little rests on its size. V is TRBV5-1 and J is TRBJ1-2; 9 bases align to TRBD1. The CDR3 spans 14 residues. CDR1 and CDR2 (germline): SGHRS, YFSETQ. The J segment lost 9 bases and the V segment lost 2 bases, leaving 8 bases of the junction unmatched. The CDR3 reads CASSFGQGQGSYTF. For the CDR3, the DNA is TGCGCCAGCAGCTTTGGACAGGGACAGGGAAGCTACACCTTC.

Many counts were recorded for this clonotype. Within a library made for alpha chains, this beta chain is off target, and its count is uninformative. V gene TRBV20-1 combines with J gene TRBJ1-1, with D hard to call. This CDR3 spans 15 amino acids. Germline V gives CDR1 DFQATT, CDR2 SNEGSKA (reference sequence). V lost 1 base to trimming and J lost 1 base, with 13 bases between them. CDR3 residues: CSARAPAIGNTEAFF. The CDR3 DNA reads TGCAGTGCTAGAGCGCCCGCGATTGGGAACACTGAAGCTTTCTTT.

This clonotype came up many times. With the library built for alpha chains, this beta chain is off target and its frequency is not meaningful. This sequence joins TRBV7-2 and TRBJ2-2; 7 bases align to TRBD2. The J segment lost 3 bases and the V segment lost 3 bases, leaving 4 bases of the junction unmatched. Germline CDR1 is SGHTA and CDR2 is FQGNSA. The CDR3 has 15 residues. The CDR3 reads CASSFSGGYTGELFF. DNA of the CDR3: TGTGCCAGCAGCTTTTCCGGGGGGTACACCGGGGAGCTGTTTTTT.

This clonotype was picked up a small number of times. Because the library targeted alpha chains, this beta chain is an off-target read whose size means little. CDR3: CASSLGPEAETQYF. Written as DNA, the CDR3 is TGTGCCAGCAGCTTAGGCCCGGAGGCAGAGACCCAGTACTTC. The chain is built from TRBV7-2 and TRBJ2-5, with a weak D call TRBD2 (5 bases). V lost 1 base and J 4 bases, leaving 10 bases between the germline ends. The CDR3 totals 14 residues. CDR1 SGHTA and CDR2 FQGNSA come from the germline V gene.

At least ten counts were recorded for this clonotype. This beta chain turned up in a library designed for alpha chains; as an off-target read, its abundance says little. The chain combines TRBV24-1 with TRBJ2-1; D might be TRBD1 or TRBD2, each matching 5 bases. Germline V CDR1 and CDR2: KGHDR, SFDVKD. CDR3 length: 16 amino acids. Trimming took off 4 bases at V and 0 bases at J, with 12 bases between the two ends. The CDR3: CATSDGQGPSYNEQFF. The CDR3 DNA is TGTGCCACCAGTGACGGTCAGGGACCCTCCTACAATGAGCAGTTCTTC.

In its sample, this clonotype is medium-sized. This beta chain turned up in a library designed for alpha chains; as an off-target read, its abundance says little. The chain employs TRBV29-1 and TRBJ2-7; 8 nucleotides line up with TRBD1. Germline V gene data show CDR1 as SQVTM and CDR2 as ANQGSEA. The CDR3 is 13 amino acids. J lost 5 bases, V lost 2 bases, and 5 bases had no gene match. The CDR3 is CSVEWTGTHEQYF. The CDR3 region has the DNA TGCAGCGTTGAATGGACAGGGACCCACGAGCAGTACTTC.

As concerns this clonotype: This beta chain turned up in a library designed for alpha chains; as an off-target read, its abundance says little. The rearrangement uses TRBV19 and TRBJ2-5, with 9 bases lining up with TRBD1. This CDR3 comprises 14 residues. The V segment lost 11 bases and the J segment 4 bases; nucleotides outside the gene matches: 11. Germline assignment: CDR1 LNHDA and CDR2 SQIVND (reference sequence). The DNA for the CDR3 is TGTGCCTCCGGCCGGGGACAGGGTGTAGAGACCCAGTACTTC. Translated: CASGRGQGVETQYF.

In this sample, this clonotype turned up many times. This beta chain is a stray sequence in a library constructed for alpha chains; its clone size is not meaningful. The chain is built from TRBV5-6 and TRBJ1-6, with D maybe TRBD1 (5 bases). Trimming cost V 0 bases and J 9 bases, with 13 bases left between them. Germline V gene lookup returns CDR1 SGHDT and CDR2 YYEEEE. This CDR3 contains 15 residues. CDR3 in DNA: TGTGCCAGCAGCTTGGGGAGTACGGGGACTTCACCCCTCCACTTT. Protein sequence: CASSLGSTGTSPLHF.

This clonotype occurred many times. A library prepared for alpha chains yielded this beta chain as an off-target read; its size is of little meaning. V gene TRBV12-3 or TRBV12-4 combines with J gene TRBJ1-1, with D unresolved. Trimming removed 3 bases from V and 10 bases from J, with 15 bases in between. The CDR3 is 13 amino acids. The chain's CDR3 is CASSFKGSPGAFF. CDR3 DNA: TGTGCCAGCAGTTTCAAGGGCAGCCCCGGAGCTTTCTTT.

By frequency in the sample, this clonotype is medium-sized. This beta chain came through as a stray read in a library set up for alpha chains, and its size says little. The V call is TRBV5-1, the J call TRBJ2-5; D perhaps matches TRBD1 (5 bases). Germline V gene lookup returns CDR1 SGHRS and CDR2 YFSETQ. The CDR3 extends over 13 amino acids. Trimming cost V 4 bases and J 2 bases, with 9 bases left between them. The CDR3 sequence is CASSRQSQETQYF. The CDR3 region has the DNA TGCGCCAGCAGCCGACAGTCGCAAGAGACCCAGTACTTC.

This clonotype has ten or more counts. This beta chain came through as a stray read in a library set up for alpha chains, and its size says little. The chain is built from TRBV6-5 and TRBJ1-5; no definite D call. Trimming removed 2 bases at V and 5 bases at J, with 7 bases between. Germline V CDR1 and CDR2: MNHEY, SVGAGI. The CDR3 is 13 amino acids. Written as DNA, the CDR3 is TGTGCCAGCAGTTACGACGGAGATCAGCCCCAGCATTTT. Translating gives CASSYDGDQPQHF.

Notes on this clonotype: This beta chain is an unintended read in a library built for alpha chains; its size means little. The chain links TRBV3-1 to TRBJ2-1; the D gene could be TRBD1 or TRBD2 (6 bases each). CDR3 size: 12 residues. Germline V gene data show CDR1 as LGHDT and CDR2 as YNNKEL (reference sequence). V was clipped by 1 base and J by 10 bases, with 8 bases between them. CDR3 nucleotide sequence: TGTGCCAGCAGCCAAGCGGGGGCCGAGCAGTTCTTC. It encodes CASSQAGAEQFF.

This clonotype appeared once. This beta chain lies outside the target of a library built for alpha chains; its clone size means little. The chain combines TRBV2 with TRBJ1-2; D remains unclear. The CDR3 has 15 amino acids. The V end was cut by 3 bases, the J end by 8 bases, with 19 bases between. CDR1 SNHLY and CDR2 FYNNEI come from the germline V gene. This chain's CDR3 is CASSDGGPYLGGYTF. CDR3 DNA sequence: TGTGCCAGCAGTGATGGAGGGCCCTACCTGGGAGGCTACACCTTC.